This T cell receptor (beta chain) was captured by sequencing in a study of blood T cell repertoires in COVID-19. At the level of the study: Italy, Spain and the United States were the sources of the convalescent and acute COVID-19 samples. From T cells, B-cell-depleted T cells, or PBMCs came the material, which was cDNA or gDNA.

Original data processing: The authors estimated nucleated cell counts from reference gene primer amplification. Profiled with immunoSEQ multiplex PCR; TCRdb holds only in-frame clones, not every one. That table is the source of V, J and clone size, and D and trimming were worked out from the DNA. Among about 120,000 clones, 70% to 85% were seen once, and the ten largest hold more than 4.5%. The CDR3 covers 14 residues. Trimming pared 5 bases from V and 4 bases from J, leaving 14 bases between. Germline values: CDR1 SGHAT, CDR2 FQNNGV. The clonotype comes from a woman in her seventies with acute or convalescent COVID-19. Specimen: peripheral blood. The chain recombines TRBV11-2 with TRBJ1-2; possible D gene TRBD1, 6 bases. For the CDR3, the DNA is TGTGCCAGCAGCCCAGGGACACAATCCTATGGCTACACCTTC. Translated, it gives CASSPGTQSYGYTF.